Below are 30 T cell receptor beta chains sequenced from a single sample in a study of blood T cell repertoires in COVID-19. Only in-frame clones appear in the TCRdb table, and some are missing; sequencing was by immunoSEQ multiplex PCR. Of 70,000 to 90,000 clones in the sample, around nine tenths are singletons; the top ten hold under 1.5%. Material for sequencing was PBMCs or T cells enriched from blood (not recorded which). These receptors all stem from a woman in her forties or fifties with acute COVID-19.

V is TRBV18 and J is TRBJ1-5; D unclear. The CDR3 totals 14 residues. The germline CDR1 and CDR2 sequences are KGHSH and LQKENI. V was cut by 2 bases and J by 0 bases, with 5 bases left in between. This chain's CDR3 is CASSPFHSNQPQHF. CDR3 sequence (DNA): TGTGCCAGCTCACCATTCCATAGCAATCAGCCCCAGCATTTT.

The genes are TRBV27 and TRBJ1-5; 7 bases fit TRBD1. Germline assignment: CDR1 MNHEY and CDR2 SMNVEV (reference sequence). This CDR3 is 14 amino acids long. The J segment lost 5 bases and the V segment lost 6 bases, leaving 7 bases of the junction unmatched. The CDR3 is CASSRDRADQPQHF. CDR3 in DNA: TGTGCCAGCAGCCGCGACAGGGCGGATCAGCCCCAGCATTTT.

The count of this clone is one. The J gene is TRBJ1-1, the V gene TRBV29-1; 8 nucleotides line up with TRBD1. CDR1 SQVTM and CDR2 ANQGSEA come from the germline V gene. With 0 bases clipped from V and 4 bases from J, the junction kept 4 bases outside the gene matches. The CDR3 has 14 residues. CDR3 sequence: CSVEDHTGGTEAFF. In nucleotides, the CDR3 is TGCAGCGTTGAAGATCATACAGGGGGCACTGAAGCTTTCTTT.

A few counts support this clone. The genes are TRBV7-4 and TRBJ1-5; D possibly corresponds to TRBD1 (6 bases). Germline CDR1 reads SGHVT; CDR2 reads SQSDAQ. The V end was cut by 1 base, the J end by 2 bases, with 15 bases between. The CDR3 length is 17 residues. CDR3 sequence: CASSLERTVCGNQPQHF. CDR3 nucleotide sequence: TGTGCCAGCAGCTTAGAGAGGACAGTTTGCGGCAATCAGCCCCAGCATTTT.

The chain has TRBV29-1 and TRBJ1-2; 8 bases map to TRBD1. This CDR3 spans 15 amino acids. The germline V gene encodes CDR1 SQVTM and CDR2 ANQGSEA. V dropped 3 bases and J dropped 2; count of bases not matched to a gene: 8. CDR3 loop: CSVDLAGGPNYGYTF. The DNA of the CDR3 is TGCAGCGTTGATCTCGCAGGGGGCCCAAACTATGGCTACACCTTC.

This chain links TRBV6-5 with TRBJ1-3; the D is unclear. V was clipped by 0 bases and J by 4 bases, with 10 bases between them. The CDR3 totals 15 residues. In germline, CDR1 is MNHEY, CDR2 SVGAGI. CDR3 sequence: CASSYSGGSGNTIYF. The DNA of the CDR3 is TGTGCCAGCAGTTACTCGGGAGGGTCCGGAAACACCATATATTTT.

The chain is built from TRBV2 and TRBJ1-5; D may be TRBD1 (6 bases). This CDR3 comprises 13 residues. V gave up 7 bases and J gave up 12 bases, with 19 bases separating them. Germline CDR1 SNHLY, CDR2 FYNNEI. The CDR3 protein is CASTASGQSNQHF. DNA of the CDR3: TGTGCCAGCACCGCCTCAGGACAGTCCAACCAGCATTTT.

The J gene is TRBJ2-1, the V gene TRBV5-4, with a tentative D call TRBD1 (7 bases). CDR3 length: 15 residues. Germline lookup yields CDR1 SGHNT and CDR2 YYREEE (reference sequence). Trimming took 4 bases from V and 3 from J, leaving 14 bases between them. CDR3 sequence (DNA): TGTGCCAGCAGCCGGGGGACAGCGAGCTACAATGAGCAGTTCTTC. Its protein product is CASSRGTASYNEQFF.

This clone appeared once. V usage is TRBV3-1 (or the pseudogene TRBV3-2) and J usage is TRBJ2-5; 10 bases match TRBD2. Per the germline V gene, CDR1 is LGHDT and CDR2 is YNNKEL (reference sequence). This CDR3 region has 15 residues. Trimming removed 4 bases from V and 2 bases from J; junction bases left unmatched: 4. CDR3 sequence reads: CASSPTLAGQETQYF. The CDR3 coding sequence is TGTGCCAGCAGCCCTACACTAGCGGGGCAAGAGACCCAGTACTTC.

The chain employs TRBV2 and TRBJ2-7; a possible D gene is TRBD2 (5 bases). The CDR3 sequence is 14 residues long. The germline CDR1 and CDR2 sequences are SNHLY and FYNNEI. V was trimmed by 4 bases and J by 4 bases, leaving 14 bases between them. The CDR3 DNA is TGTGCCAGCAGTGGAAGGGATCTAGCTTACGAGCAGTACTTC. This translates into CASSGRDLAYEQYF.

The chain recombines TRBV7-2 with TRBJ1-2; D uncertain. Germline lookup yields CDR1 SGHTA and CDR2 FQGNSA. The CDR3 extends over 14 amino acids. The V end was cut by 1 base, the J end by 1 base, with 7 bases between. In DNA, the CDR3 is TGTGCCAGCAGCTTAGGCGTAGTTAACTATGGCTACACCTTC. Its translation is CASSLGVVNYGYTF.

This chain connects TRBV11-2 to TRBJ1-2; TRBD1 agrees at 7 bases. Trimming removed 2 bases from V and 8 bases from J; junction bases left unmatched: 2. Germline CDR1 reads SGHAT; CDR2 reads FQNNGV. The CDR3 contains 12 residues. The CDR3 region has the DNA TGTGCCAGCAGCTTACAGGGGGGAGGCTACACCTTC. Residues: CASSLQGGGYTF. The entire variable domain, with the rest obtained from reference TRBV11-2 and TRBJ1-2, is as follows: EAGVAQSPRYKIIEKRQSVAFWCNPISGHATLYWYQQILGQGPKLLIQFQNNGVVDDSQLPKDRFSAERLKGVDSTLKIQPAKLEDSAVYLCASSLQGGGYTFGSGTRLTVV.

The chain carries TRBV7-6 and TRBJ2-3, with 9 nucleotides matching TRBD2. In germline, CDR1 is SGHVS, CDR2 FNYEAQ. The CDR3 loop spans 15 amino acids. V lost 3 bases, J lost 2 bases, and 3 bases stayed unmatched. The CDR3: CASSLREGPTDTQYF. Here the CDR3 DNA reads TGTGCCAGCAGCTTGCGGGAGGGCCCCACAGATACGCAGTATTTT.

The chain uses TRBV6-6 and TRBJ2-1; 7 bases match TRBD1. Germline CDR1 and CDR2: MNHNY and SVGAGI (reference sequence). This CDR3 region has 14 residues. The junction had 6 bases not matched to a gene; V was cut back by 2 bases and J by 8 bases. CDR3 in amino acids: CASSYGNRGHEQFF. The CDR3 DNA sequence: TGTGCCAGCAGTTACGGAAACAGGGGCCATGAGCAGTTCTTC.

The chain carries TRBV29-1 and TRBJ2-1; 7 bases map to TRBD2. CDR1 is SQVTM and CDR2 is ANQGSEA in the germline V gene. With 5 bases clipped from V and 10 bases from J, the junction kept 14 bases outside the gene matches. This CDR3 is 14 amino acids long. The CDR3 loop reads CSVLAGAKANEQFF. The DNA of the CDR3 is TGCAGCGTTCTTGCGGGAGCTAAGGCCAACGAGCAGTTCTTC.

The rearrangement links TRBV9 to TRBJ2-2, with 9 bases that match TRBD1. Germline CDR1 and CDR2: SGDLS and YYNGEE. The trim removed 4 bases at V and 4 bases at J, leaving 8 bases unmatched. The CDR3 has 16 residues. The CDR3 region is CASSSQGALVTGELFF. The CDR3 region has the DNA TGTGCCAGCAGCTCACAGGGGGCTTTAGTCACCGGGGAGCTGTTTTTT.

The rearrangement joins TRBV6-5 to TRBJ2-3; D possibly corresponds to TRBD2 (7 bases). CDR1 and CDR2 from the germline V gene are MNHEY and SVGAGI. V was cut by 6 bases and J by 0 bases, with 13 bases left in between. CDR3 length equals 15 residues. CDR3 sequence reads: CASRWRGPSTDTQYF. As DNA, the CDR3 is TGTGCCAGCAGATGGCGGGGGCCCAGCACAGATACGCAGTATTTT.

This clone was seen a single time. The gene calls are TRBV19 and TRBJ2-1; D is possibly TRBD2 (5 bases). Trimming shortened V by 5 bases and J by 2 bases, and 13 bases separated the two germline ends. The V gene's germline CDR1 is LNHDA and CDR2 SQIVND (reference sequence). There are 15 residues in the CDR3. CDR3 bases: TGTGCCAGTAGTCCTCGGGGTGGGGCCTACAATGAGCAGTTCTTC. It translates to CASSPRGGAYNEQFF.

The chain employs TRBV15 and TRBJ1-5; no clear D. The germline V gene has CDR1 LNHNV and CDR2 YYDKDF (reference sequence). Between the trimmed V and J ends, which lost 2 bases and 4 bases, there was a span of 3 bases. The CDR3 runs to 12 residues. CDR3 coding DNA: TGTGCCACCAGCAGACTTAATCAGCCCCAGCATTTT. Encoded protein: CATSRLNQPQHF.

The chain recombines TRBV18 with TRBJ1-1, with 8 nucleotides matching TRBD1. The V and J ends lost 4 bases and 2 bases, in that order; junction bases with no gene match: 12. The germline V gene encodes CDR1 KGHSH and CDR2 LQKENI. This CDR3 comprises 17 residues. The CDR3 reads CASSQEQGGIRNTEAFF. The CDR3 nucleotides read TGTGCCAGCTCACAGGAACAGGGGGGTATTAGAAACACTGAAGCTTTCTTT.

A single count supports this clone. The J gene is TRBJ1-1, the V gene TRBV28; TRBD1 matches 7 bases. V lost 9 bases to trimming and J lost 0 bases; unmatched junction nucleotides: 13. Germline loops: CDR1 MDHEN, CDR2 SYDVKM. This CDR3 region has 16 residues. CDR3 residues: CASVVGTAFMNTEAFF. CDR3 coding DNA: TGTGCCAGTGTTGTCGGGACAGCGTTTATGAACACTGAAGCTTTCTTT.

This clone was seen a single time. J is TRBJ2-1 and V is TRBV9; 7 bases line up with TRBD2. Germline CDR1 is SGDLS and CDR2 is YYNGEE. The ends lost 0 bases at V and 4 bases at J; junction bases unmatched: 7. CDR3 length: 16 residues. CDR3 sequence (DNA): TGTGCCAGCAGCGTAGACCCTAGCGGTTCGTACAATGAGCAGTTCTTC. This encodes CASSVDPSGSYNEQFF.

The gene calls are TRBV7-9 and TRBJ2-7; TRBD2 agrees at 9 bases. CDR1 and CDR2 (germline): SEHNR, FQNEAQ (reference sequence). V trimming: 3 bases; J trimming: 4 bases; junction bases outside the gene matches: 13. The CDR3 has 17 amino acids. CDR3 residues: CASSLPRAGGGDYEQYF. For the CDR3, the DNA is TGTGCCAGCAGCTTGCCAAGAGCGGGAGGCGGGGATTACGAGCAGTACTTC.

This chain connects TRBV27 to TRBJ2-1, with a tentative D call TRBD2 (6 bases). The V gene lost 7 bases and the J gene lost 4 bases, with 14 bases spanning the gap. The CDR3 totals 14 residues. Germline CDR1 and CDR2: MNHEY and SMNVEV (reference sequence). The CDR3: CASTTTGEYNEQFF. The DNA of the CDR3 is TGTGCCAGCACCACTACGGGGGAGTACAATGAGCAGTTCTTC.

The chain employs TRBV11-3 and TRBJ2-1; the D gene is possibly TRBD2 (6 bases). The germline CDR1 and CDR2 sequences are SGHNT and YENEEA. V was trimmed by 2 bases and J by 3 bases, leaving 11 bases between them. The CDR3 loop spans 15 amino acids. In nucleotides, the CDR3 is TGTGCCAGCAGCTTACGGGAGAAGGGCTACAATGAGCAGTTCTTC. It yields the protein CASSLREKGYNEQFF.

In its sample, this clone was seen a few times. The rearrangement links TRBV30 to TRBJ2-1; tentative D call: TRBD2 (6 bases). Germline CDR1 GTSNPN, CDR2 SVGIG (reference sequence). CDR3 length: 15 amino acids. V was shortened by 0 bases and J by 3 bases, with 12 bases between the two germline ends. The CDR3 region has the DNA TGTGCCTGGAGTGTCAAAACTAGCAGCTACAATGAGCAGTTCTTC. This sequence encodes CAWSVKTSSYNEQFF.

The chain is built from TRBV28 and TRBJ2-3; D possibly corresponds to TRBD1 (5 bases). Germline CDR1 MDHEN, CDR2 SYDVKM. This CDR3 contains 16 residues. V lost 6 bases and J 0 bases, leaving 16 bases between the germline ends. CDR3 in amino acids: CASSPTGQTSTDTQYF. The CDR3 DNA reads as TGTGCCAGCAGCCCCACAGGTCAAACTAGCACAGATACGCAGTATTTT.

The rearrangement joins TRBV15 to TRBJ1-5; D possibly corresponds to TRBD1 (5 bases). V was trimmed by 0 bases and J by 4 bases, leaving 10 bases between them. This CDR3 region has 15 residues. Germline V gene data show CDR1 as LNHNV and CDR2 as YYDKDF (reference sequence). For the CDR3, the DNA is TGTGCCACCAGCAGAGATTTGGCAGGGAATCAGCCCCAGCATTTT. Protein: CATSRDLAGNQPQHF.

This clone was picked up one time. V usage is TRBV30 and J usage is TRBJ2-1, with 15 bases lining up with TRBD2. The germline V gene has CDR1 GTSNPN and CDR2 SVGIG (reference sequence). Unmatched junction bases numbered 6, after V lost 2 bases and J lost 7 bases. This CDR3 spans 16 amino acids. The CDR3 is CAWSSGTSGRWNEQFF. The CDR3 nucleotides are TGTGCCTGGAGTTCCGGGACTAGCGGGAGGTGGAATGAGCAGTTCTTC.

The V call is TRBV24-1, the J call TRBJ1-2; 7 bases line up with TRBD1. The CDR3 sequence is 12 residues long. J was trimmed by 6 bases and V by 6 bases; bases with no gene match: 3. In germline, CDR1 is KGHDR, CDR2 SFDVKD. Written as DNA, the CDR3 is TGTGCCACCAGTACACAGGGGAATGGCTACACCTTC. It is translated as CATSTQGNGYTF.